This T cell receptor beta chain was found in a study of T cell repertoires in cytomegalovirus infection. Using its own MiXCR run on the reads, TCRdb lists one record per CDR3 protein. The sample records fewer than 650,000 distinct CDR3 sequences, 35% to 50% being singletons. About this clonotype itself: The antigen is not known.

Per the germline V gene, CDR1 is SQVTM and CDR2 is ANQGSEA. With 5 bases removed from V and 5 bases from J, the gap between germline ends came to 12 bases. The CDR3 length is 12 residues. The V call is TRBV29-1, the J call TRBJ1-1; D gene ambiguous. Sample: cultured PBMCs, taken from culture after CMV antigen stimulation. This clonotype was sampled from a human donor in good health (CMV status not recorded). Some clones in this sample may be carry-over from other donors' samples. This chain's CDR3 is CSVLSGWTEAFF. The CDR3 DNA reads TGCAGCGTTTTATCAGGTTGGACTGAAGCTTTCTTT.